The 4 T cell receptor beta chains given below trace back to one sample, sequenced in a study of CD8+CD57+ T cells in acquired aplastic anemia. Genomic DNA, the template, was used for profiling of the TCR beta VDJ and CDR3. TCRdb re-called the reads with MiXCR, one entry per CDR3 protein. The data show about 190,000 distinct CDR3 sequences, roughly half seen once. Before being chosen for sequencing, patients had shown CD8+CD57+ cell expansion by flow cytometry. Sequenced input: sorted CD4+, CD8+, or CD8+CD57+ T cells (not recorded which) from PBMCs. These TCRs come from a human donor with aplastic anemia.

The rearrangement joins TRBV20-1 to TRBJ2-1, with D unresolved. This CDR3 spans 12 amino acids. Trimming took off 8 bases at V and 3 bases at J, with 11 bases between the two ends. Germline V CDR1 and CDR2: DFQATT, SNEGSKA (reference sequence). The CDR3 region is CSTMMGYNEQFF. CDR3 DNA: TGCAGTACCATGATGGGCTACAATGAGCAGTTCTTC.

The CDR3 protein is CASALDSDQPQHF. CDR3 nucleotides: TGCGCCAGCGCATTGGACAGTGATCAGCCCCAGCATTTT. The genes are TRBV5-1 and TRBJ1-5, with D possibly matching TRBD1 (6 bases). The CDR3 length is 13 residues. The V end was cut by 7 bases, the J end by 5 bases, with 13 bases between. CDR1 and CDR2 from the germline V gene are SGHRS and YFSETQ.

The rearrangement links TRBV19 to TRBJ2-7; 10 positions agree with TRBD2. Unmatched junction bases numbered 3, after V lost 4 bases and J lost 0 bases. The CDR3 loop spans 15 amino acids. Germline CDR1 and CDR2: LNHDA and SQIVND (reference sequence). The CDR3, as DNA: TGTGCCAGTAGTACGGCTAGCGGGAGCTCCTACGAGCAGTACTTC. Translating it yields CASSTASGSSYEQYF.

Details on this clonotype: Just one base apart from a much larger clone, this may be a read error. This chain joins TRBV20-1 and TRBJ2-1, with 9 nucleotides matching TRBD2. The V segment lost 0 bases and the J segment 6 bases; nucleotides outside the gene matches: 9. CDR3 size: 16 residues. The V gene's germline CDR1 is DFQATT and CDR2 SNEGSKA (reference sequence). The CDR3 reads CSARDGAGGPPNEQFF. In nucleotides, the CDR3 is TGCAGTGCTAGAGATGGTGCGGGAGGGCCGCCCAATGAGCAGTTCTTC.